This T cell receptor beta chain was captured in a study of blood T cell repertoires in COVID-19. At the level of the study: COVID-19 samples, acute and convalescent, were from the United States, Italy and Spain.

Trimming left V 4 bases short and J 8 bases short, with 17 bases between. This CDR3 is 14 amino acids long. Germline CDR1 and CDR2: MNHEY and SMNVEV (reference sequence). Repertoires were generated with immunoSEQ multiplex PCR, while TCRdb's copy carries only in-frame clones and drops some. Among under 300,000 clones listed, 70% to 90% were seen once. Material: peripheral blood. The chain is built from TRBV27 and TRBJ1-2; weak D call: TRBD1 (6 bases). This TCR came from a woman aged 30 to 39 with COVID-19, enrolled during active disease. CDR3 loop: CASSYYRDWGGYTF. In nucleotides, the CDR3 is TGTGCCAGCAGTTACTACAGGGATTGGGGAGGCTACACCTTC.